These T cell receptor beta chains were read from a single sample in a study of CD8 T cells in ankylosing spondylitis. TCRdb itself ran the 5' RACE reads through MiXCR, one entry per CDR3 protein. This sample carries about 240,000 distinct CDR3 sequences, 8% to 9.5% of them seen once, and the ten largest clones take around 7%. Sequencing used blood, either unsorted or a sorted T cell fraction (not recorded which). These TCRs come from a male donor with ankylosing spondylitis or in good health (not recorded which). Each CDR3 is given with its conserved first and last residue. Fields, in order: V gene, D gene, J gene, clone size, CDR3 DNA, CDR3 protein. The D gene is left open where the match is weak. The size entry is marked missing in some rows and otherwise reads once, few, many or a size class.

TRBV5-6,TRBD2,TRBJ2-1,many,TGTGCCAGCAGCGCGGGACTAGCGGGAGTCAATGAGCAGTTCTTC,CASSAGLAGVNEQFF
TRBV29-1,TRBD2,TRBJ2-7,many,TGCAGCGTTAATACCGGGACTAGCGGCGAGCAGTACTTC,CSVNTGTSGEQYF
TRBV12-3/TRBV12-4,-,TRBJ2-7,many,TGTGCCAGCAGTTTGACTAGCTCCTACGAGCAGTACTTC,CASSLTSSYEQYF
TRBV20-1,TRBD1,TRBJ2-1,many,TGCAGTGGCCGTCCAAGGGACAGCTACAATGAGCAGTTCTTC,CSGRPRDSYNEQFF
TRBV20-1,-,TRBJ2-1,many,TGCAGTGGTACGGTAAGACAAGGGGAGCAGTTCTTC,CSGTVRQGEQFF
TRBV7-9,-,TRBJ1-1,many,TGTGCCAGCAGCTTACTGAACACTGAAGCTTTCTTT,CASSLLNTEAFF
TRBV12-3/TRBV12-4,-,TRBJ1-3,many,TGTGCCAGCAGTTTAGGAGCCTCCCAGCGTTTT,CASSLGASQRF
TRBV7-8,-,TRBJ1-5,many,TGTGCCAGCAGCTTTTACTTAGCGGTTAGCAATCAGCCCCAGCATTTT,CASSFYLAVSNQPQHF
TRBV29-1,-,TRBJ1-2,few,TGCAGCGTTGAAAGGGGCCGTTCCCGTGGCTACACCTTC,CSVERGRSRGYTF
TRBV5-1,-,TRBJ1-4,many,TGCGCCAGCAGCTCGGATACGAGGGAAAAACTGTTTTTT,CASSSDTREKLFF
TRBV5-1,-,TRBJ2-5,many,TGCGCCAGCAGGGTAGCGGACCAAGAGACCCAGTACTTC,CASRVADQETQYF
TRBV20-1,-,TRBJ2-2,few,TGCTGTGCTAGAGATCTTAGGTCCCCATTGAGCACCGGGGAGCTGTTTTTT,CCARDLRSPLSTGELFF
TRBV12-3/TRBV12-4,-,TRBJ2-7,few,TGTGCCAGCAGTCCCCCCAACGGTCCCCTGTGGGAGCAGTACTTC,CASSPPNGPLWEQYF
TRBV7-7,TRBD1,TRBJ2-1,many,TGTGCTAGCAGCTTAGAGAGGACAGGGAAGGTGAATGAGCAGTTCTTC,CASSLERTGKVNEQFF
TRBV4-3,-,TRBJ2-3,-,TGCGCCAGCAGCCTTAACCCAGCCCAGGGCACAGATACGCAGTATTTT,CASSLNPAQGTDTQYF
TRBV7-8,-,TRBJ2-1,many,TGTGCCAGCAGCTTAGGGCTAGCGAGCTCCTACAATGAGCAGTTCTTC,CASSLGLASSYNEQFF
TRBV20-1,TRBD2,TRBJ2-1,-,TGCAGTGCTAGCCAGCTAGCGGCGGATGAGCAGTTCTTC,CSASQLAADEQFF
TRBV25-1,-,TRBJ1-4,many,TGTGCCAGCAGTGGAGGTGGGGTTTTAGGGGAAAAACTGTTTTTT,CASSGGGVLGEKLFF
TRBV7-2,TRBD1,TRBJ2-2,few,TGTGCCAGCAGCTCACAGGGGGCAGCGCCCGGGGAGCTGTTTTTT,CASSSQGAAPGELFF
TRBV5-1,-,TRBJ2-7,many,TGCGCCAGCAAACCCCAGGGCCCCTACGAGCAGTACTTC,CASKPQGPYEQYF
TRBV5-5,TRBD1,TRBJ1-2,many,TGTGCCAGCAGCTTGGGTTCGAGACAGGGGCACTATGGCTACACCTTC,CASSLGSRQGHYGYTF
TRBV6-1,-,TRBJ1-5,many,TGTGCCAGCAGTGGGCAGGGTGGCCGCAATCAGCCCCAGCATTTT,CASSGQGGRNQPQHF
TRBV5-1,-,TRBJ1-1,-,TGCGCCAGCACTCGGGGGACTGAAGCTTTCTTT,CASTRGTEAFF
TRBV20-1,-,TRBJ2-1,-,TGCAGTGCGCCGGCCGGTTCCTACAATGAGCAGTTCTTC,CSAPAGSYNEQFF
TRBV20-1,-,TRBJ1-1,many,TGCAGTGCTAGAGACCGACTTCGGGGAGGAGACACTGAAGCTTTCTTT,CSARDRLRGGDTEAFF
TRBV4-3,TRBD2,TRBJ2-1,few,TGCGCCAGCAGCCCGACTAGCGGGAGCACTGAGCAGTTCTTC,CASSPTSGSTEQFF
TRBV5-1,-,TRBJ1-1,-,TGCGCCAGCAGCCCGATGAGGGAAGGGGGGACTGAAGCTTTCTTT,CASSPMREGGTEAFF
TRBV7-6,TRBD2,TRBJ2-1,-,TGTGACAGCAGCATTCGTCCTCGCGGGAGTAGGAATGAGCAGTTCTTC,CDSSIRPRGSRNEQFF
TRBV20-1,-,TRBJ1-1,-,TGCAGTGCTTCGGCCCCCCAGACGGTGAACACTGAAGCTTTCTTT,CSASAPQTVNTEAFF
TRBV7-2,-,TRBJ1-2,many,TGTGCCAGCAGCTTAGGCCTTCCAGGGAGGTCGGAAGGCTACACCTTC,CASSLGLPGRSEGYTF
TRBV20-1,-,TRBJ2-7,-,TGCAGTGCGGGCCTGGCCCGTCAGGGGAATAAAAACCTACTCTACGAGCAGTACTTC,CSAGLARQGNKNLLYEQYF
TRBV29-1,-,TRBJ1-1,many,TGCAGCGTTGAGGGGGTTGCGGGACACCTGAACACTGAAGCTTTCTTT,CSVEGVAGHLNTEAFF
TRBV20-1,-,TRBJ1-1,many,TGCAGTGCTAAGGACGGGAACACTGAAGCTTTCTTT,CSAKDGNTEAFF
TRBV3-1,-,TRBJ1-2,few,TGTGCCAGCAGCCAAGATTTGACAGGTGGTGGCTACACCTTC,CASSQDLTGGGYTF
TRBV3-1,TRBD1,TRBJ2-7,many,TGTGCCAGCAGCCAAGAAGTACGGGAAGGGACAGACGTCTACGAGCAGTACTTC,CASSQEVREGTDVYEQYF
TRBV19,-,TRBJ1-1,many,TGTGCCAGTACCCTTGGGACTGGGAACACTGAAGCTTTCTTT,CASTLGTGNTEAFF
TRBV20-1,-,TRBJ1-1,many,TGCAGTGCTAGGCCCCCGGGGGCTGGGACTGAAGCTTTCTTT,CSARPPGAGTEAFF
TRBV5-5,-,TRBJ2-2,few,TGTGCCAGCAGCAACACGAACACCGGGGAGCTGTTTTTT,CASSNTNTGELFF
TRBV10-3,-,TRBJ2-3,many,TGTGCCATCAGTGAGTCGGGGGACGGGGGAGATACGCAGTATTTT,CAISESGDGGDTQYF
TRBV5-1,TRBD1,TRBJ2-3,many,TGCGCCAGCACGCTCGACAGGGGGAGCACAGATACGCAGTATTTT,CASTLDRGSTDTQYF
TRBV7-6,TRBD1,TRBJ2-5,-,TGTGCCAGCAGCCGAAAAGAGACAGGGAAGGAGAGAGAGACCCAGTACTTC,CASSRKETGKERETQYF
TRBV27,TRBD1,TRBJ2-5,few,TGTGCCAGCAGAGAGACAGGGGGCCCCCGAAAGACCCAGTACTTC,CASRETGGPRKTQYF
TRBV20-1,TRBD2,TRBJ2-1,many,TGCAGTGCTAGAGATAGGTCTGGGAGGACTAGGACTTACAATGAGCAGTTCTTC,CSARDRSGRTRTYNEQFF
TRBV25-1,-,TRBJ2-7,many,TGTGCCAGCCGCCAAGGGGGGCGCGAATCCGACGAGCAGTACTTC,CASRQGGRESDEQYF
TRBV18,TRBD1,TRBJ1-2,-,TGTGCCAGCTCCCCTCGGGACAGTGACCCTAACTATGGCTACACCTTC,CASSPRDSDPNYGYTF
TRBV15,-,TRBJ1-6,few,TGTGCCACCAGCAGTGCGTATTCACCCCTCCACTTT,CATSSAYSPLHF
TRBV20-1,-,TRBJ2-3,-,TGCAGTGCTAGCTCAGGGGATACGCAGTATTTT,CSASSGDTQYF
TRBV5-1,TRBD1,TRBJ2-1,many,TGCGCCAGCAGCTTGGTGACAGGGGGGTTTTACAATGAGCAGTTCTTC,CASSLVTGGFYNEQFF
TRBV7-2,-,TRBJ2-1,many,TGTGCCAGCAGCTTAGCCTGGGTTGCGGCCTCCTACAATGAGCAGTTCTTC,CASSLAWVAASYNEQFF
TRBV7-2,TRBD1,TRBJ1-5,many,TGTGCCAGCACCTACGACAGGGGTCAGCCCCAGCATTTT,CASTYDRGQPQHF
TRBV10-3,-,TRBJ2-7,-,TGTGCCATCAGTGAGAGACAGGAGCCCTCCTACGAGCAGTACTTC,CAISERQEPSYEQYF
TRBV11-2,TRBD1,TRBJ2-3,many,TGTGCCAGCGAGTACCAGGGGGCAGATACGCAGTATTTT,CASEYQGADTQYF
TRBV7-6,TRBD1,TRBJ2-1,many,TGTGCCAGCAGCGCGCACAGGGGCGAGCAGTTCTTC,CASSAHRGEQFF
TRBV15,-,TRBJ2-7,-,TGTGCCACCAGCAGCATGGACAGTGGGGGCTACGAGCAGTACTTC,CATSSMDSGGYEQYF
TRBV10-2,-,TRBJ1-3,-,TGCGCCAGCAGTGGAGGATCTGGAAACACCATATATTTT,CASSGGSGNTIYF
TRBV6-2/TRBV6-3,TRBD1,TRBJ1-1,-,TGTGCCAGCGGACAGGGGACTGAAGCTTTCTTT,CASGQGTEAFF
TRBV4-1,-,TRBJ2-7,many,TGCGCCAGCAGCCAAGACCCCGAGGGGGATCCCTACGAGCAGTACTTC,CASSQDPEGDPYEQYF
TRBV5-1,-,TRBJ2-1,many,TGCGCCAGCAGCTTGGAAGGGGCCTCCTACAATGAGCAGTTCTTC,CASSLEGASYNEQFF
TRBV20-1,-,TRBJ1-6,many,TGCAGTGCTAGAGCCCAGGGGTATAATTCACCCCTCCACTTT,CSARAQGYNSPLHF
TRBV12-3/TRBV12-4,-,TRBJ1-1,-,TGTGCCAGCAGTTTTCATAACACTGAAGCTTTCTTT,CASSFHNTEAFF